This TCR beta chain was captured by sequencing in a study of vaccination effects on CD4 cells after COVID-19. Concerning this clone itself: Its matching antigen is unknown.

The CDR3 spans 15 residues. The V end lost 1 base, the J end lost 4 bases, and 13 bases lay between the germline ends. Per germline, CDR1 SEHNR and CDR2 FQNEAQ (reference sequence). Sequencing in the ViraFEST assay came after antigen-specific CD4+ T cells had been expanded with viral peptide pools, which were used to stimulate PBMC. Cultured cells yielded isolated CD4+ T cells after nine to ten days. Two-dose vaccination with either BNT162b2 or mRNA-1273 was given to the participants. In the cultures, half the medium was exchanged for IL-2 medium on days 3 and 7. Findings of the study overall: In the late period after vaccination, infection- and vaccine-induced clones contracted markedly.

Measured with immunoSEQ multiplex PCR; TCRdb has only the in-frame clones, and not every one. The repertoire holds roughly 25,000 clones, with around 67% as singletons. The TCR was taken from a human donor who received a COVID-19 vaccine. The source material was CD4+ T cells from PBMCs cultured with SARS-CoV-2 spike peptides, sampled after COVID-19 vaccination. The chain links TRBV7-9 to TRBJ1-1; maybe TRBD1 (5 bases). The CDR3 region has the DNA TGTGCCAGCAGCTTAGGGGGGGGAGTTGGCACTGAAGCTTTCTTT. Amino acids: CASSLGGGVGTEAFF.